Sequencing of this T cell receptor beta chain was carried out in a study of memory CD4+ T cells and cytomegalovirus serostatus. The CDR3 is 14 amino acids. Between the trimmed V and J ends, which lost 4 bases and 5 bases, there was a span of 14 bases. Germline values: CDR1 LNHDA, CDR2 SQIVND (reference sequence). The study, taken as a whole, reports: Repertoires predicted CMV serostatus with median bootstrapped AUC of approximately 0.94.

Profiling relied on immunoSEQ multiplex PCR, and the TCRdb table lists in-frame clones only, not all of them. This table has 45,000 to 55,000 clones, under 80% appearing once. The sort gate was single viable CD3+CD4+CD8-CD45RO+ cells for memory CD4+ T cells. As to this clone: Its antigen is currently unknown.

The V and J genes are TRBV19 and TRBJ2-5, with D perhaps matching TRBD2 (6 bases). The receptor was isolated from an adult in good health and CMV-seronegative. The sample was memory CD4+ T cells from blood. The DNA of the CDR3 is TGTGCCAGTAGTAAAGGGACTTTACGTGAGACCCAGTACTTC. Amino acids: CASSKGTLRETQYF. The complete variable domain, with remaining parts taken from reference TRBV19 and TRBJ2-5, reads DGGITQSPKYLFRKEGQNVTLSCEQNLNHDAMYWYRQDPGQGLRLIYYSQIVNDFQKGDIAEGYSVSREKKESFPLTVTSAQKNPTAFYLCASSKGTLRETQYFGPGTRLLVL.